The T cell receptor beta chain described here comes from a study of blood T cell repertoires in COVID-19 (TCRdb year 2020). About the investigation overall: Samples covering the acute and convalescent phases of COVID-19 were provided by collaborators in the United States, Italy and Spain. The material from the prospective study consisted of cDNA or gDNA derived from T cells, B-cell-depleted T cells, or PBMCs. Deeply sampled blood TCRbeta repertoires from subjects exposed to, actively infected with, or recovered from COVID-19 were included in the dataset. The repertoires were released in a freely available public database meant as a resource for research on the immune response to SARS-CoV-2. The samples were drawn from two sources: the first 160 participants of the ongoing ImmuneRACE study, and some 1,300 subjects contributed by 6 global collaborators. Nearly every sample came with metadata listing a de-identified subject ID, COVID-19 status, age in years and sex. Where available, HLA class I and class II types were taken from metadata supplied by the sample provider and were not determined by assay-based typing. On the study overall, not on this receptor specifically: The amount of clinical and demographic metadata varied by source and participant and was provided uncurated.

Collaborating institutions collected whole blood in K2EDTA tubes following their own protocols. Collaborator samples were shipped for TCRbeta analysis as frozen whole blood, isolated PBMCs, or DNA extracted from either sample type. TCRbeta CDR3 regions were amplified from genomic DNA using the immunoSEQ Assay, a bias-controlled multiplex PCR. As for how the authors treated the data: Within the assay, amplification of reference gene primers was used to estimate how many nucleated cells each sample contained. Sequence reads were collapsed and filtered to measure the absolute abundance of every unique TCRbeta CDR3 rearrangement. For each sample, productive Simpson clonality was calculated as the square root of Simpson's diversity index across productive rearrangements. What TCRdb holds here is the immuneACCESS table cut down to in-frame rearrangements. Part of the clones is not present; checked against another copy, under half of the missing clones reflect an unresolved V gene, and the others are unexplained. D and trimming come from the DNA, and the V and J calls and clone size come from that table. The sample has 95,000 to 150,000 clones on record, around three quarters of them singletons. Roughly 17% of the sample rests with the top ten.

A note on this clone: Its antigen is unknown. No clone much larger than this one lies a single base away; base qualities are absent.

The sequencing input was peripheral blood. This clonotype was obtained from a man in his 60s with active or convalescent COVID-19.

The CDR3 reads as follows: CASSLLGNTIYF. The nucleotide sequence is TGTGCCAGCAGCCTACTTGGAAACACCATATATTTT. Rearrangement joined TRBV14 to TRBJ1-3, with no confident D gene call. Relative to germline, V is 4 bases shorter and J is 3 bases shorter, with 4 bases between their ends. From cysteine to phenylalanine, the CDR3 is 12 amino acids long. The only DNA kept is the CDR3, 36 bases in frame from the first base. For CDR1 and CDR2, the germline V gene lists SGHDN and FVKESK.